These 23 T cell receptor beta chains were all obtained from the same sample, sequenced in a study of regulatory T cells in long-lasting Graves disease. The time point was: newly diagnosed GD, antithyroid drugs for less than 3 months. Scientists built the TCR library using RNA that was extracted from PBMCs. Combining iRepertoire HTBI primers with Arm-PCR of CDR3 regions, the authors built TCR beta libraries. TCRdb re-called the multiplex PCR reads through MiXCR, storing one row per CDR3 protein. The table has approximately 540,000 distinct CDR3 sequences, approximately 12% seen once. These sequences were also reported in another study, on T cells in Graves' hyperthyroidism and ophthalmopathy.

The sequences come from peripheral blood mononuclear cells (PBMCs), collected at new diagnosis, from a patient treated with antithyroid drugs. The origin of the receptors is a woman between 25 and 40 years old with Graves disease.

This clonotype was observed many times. The chain has TRBV9 and TRBJ1-2; maybe TRBD1 (5 bases). This CDR3 is built from 15 residues. V dropped 2 bases and J dropped 0 bases, with 11 bases sitting between them. Germline V lookup: CDR1 SGDLS, CDR2 YYNGEE. The CDR3 region is CASSVGRGANYGYTF. The CDR3 nucleotides read TGTGCCAGCAGCGTTGGGAGGGGTGCTAACTATGGCTACACCTTC.

This clonotype was counted many times. This chain connects TRBV27 to TRBJ2-7, with TRBD2 matching 9 bases. Germline values: CDR1 MNHEY, CDR2 SMNVEV (reference sequence). V trimming: 9 bases; J trimming: 5 bases; junction bases outside the gene matches: 8. The CDR3 spans 13 residues. This chain's CDR3 is CASSGRRIDEQYF. The CDR3 bases are TGTGCCAGTAGCGGGAGAAGGATAGACGAGCAGTACTTC.

The sample holds many counts of this clonotype. V usage is TRBV6-2 or TRBV6-3 and J usage is TRBJ1-2, with D hard to call. The germline V gene has CDR1 MNHEY and CDR2 SVGEGT. The V gene lost 6 bases and the J gene lost 8 bases, with 19 bases spanning the gap. The CDR3 runs 14 residues. In DNA, the CDR3 is TGTGCCAGCAGCCTATCCGTGGGAGTGAAGGGCTACACCTTC. Amino acids: CASSLSVGVKGYTF.

This clonotype was observed at least ten times. The chain couples TRBV2 to TRBJ2-4; TRBD1 might be the D (6 bases). The V end lost 2 bases, the J end lost 6 bases, and 11 bases lay between the germline ends. CDR1 SNHLY and CDR2 FYNNEI come from the germline V gene. The CDR3 has 14 amino acids. The CDR3 bases are TGTGCCAGCAGTGAAAGACAGGCGACAAACATTCAGTACTTC. Amino acids: CASSERQATNIQYF.

A few counts support this clonotype. The V and J genes are TRBV19 and TRBJ1-6; the D gene is possibly TRBD1 (6 bases). The V and J ends lost 5 bases and 0 bases respectively, with 26 bases between them. CDR1 and CDR2 from the germline V gene are LNHDA and SQIVND (reference sequence). This CDR3 comprises 21 residues. CDR3 nucleotide sequence: TGTGCCAGTAGTCCGGTCCCGAAGATTACAGGGAAACACTCCTATAATTCACCCCTCCACTTT. It encodes CASSPVPKITGKHSYNSPLHF.

This clonotype was seen many times. The V call is TRBV9, the J call TRBJ2-1, with no clear D. Germline V gene sequence: CDR1 SGDLS, CDR2 YYNGEE. V was pared by 5 bases and J by 4 bases, with 10 bases between. The CDR3 runs to 13 residues. DNA of the CDR3: TGTGCCAGCAGTGTGGGCCCGTACAATGAGCAGTTCTTC. Its translation is CASSVGPYNEQFF.

There are many counts of this clonotype. CDR3 protein: CASSSSSGGPITEAFF. DNA of the CDR3: TGTGCCAGCAGCTCGTCCTCTGGGGGACCCATCACTGAAGCTTTCTTT. The chain carries TRBV7-8 and TRBJ1-1; weak D call: TRBD1 (5 bases). Germline values: CDR1 SGHVS, CDR2 FQNEAQ. Deletions cut 4 bases from V and 4 bases from J, with 19 bases between. This CDR3 spans 16 amino acids.

This clonotype was seen many times. J is TRBJ1-2 and V is TRBV28; D may be TRBD1 (6 bases). The germline CDR1 and CDR2 sequences are MDHEN and SYDVKM. V was trimmed by 4 bases and J by 3 bases, leaving 12 bases between them. The CDR3 sequence is 14 residues long. CDR3 sequence reads: CASSWGAVDYGYTF. The CDR3 DNA follows: TGTGCCAGCAGTTGGGGGGCGGTGGACTATGGCTACACCTTC.

The chain links TRBV30 to TRBJ2-6, with TRBD1 identical over 7 bases. This CDR3 spans 13 amino acids. J was trimmed by 4 bases and V by 5 bases; bases with no gene match: 2. From germline, CDR1 is GTSNPN and CDR2 SVGIG (reference sequence). As DNA, the CDR3 is TGTGCCTGGGACAGGGTCGGGGCCAACGTCCTGACTTTC. It yields the protein CAWDRVGANVLTF.

In its sample, this clonotype was seen many times. The chain combines TRBV20-1 with TRBJ1-2, with 9 positions matching TRBD1. CDR3 size: 14 residues. V was pared by 4 bases and J by 8 bases, with 11 bases of the junction left unmatched. Looked up from germline, CDR1 is DFQATT and CDR2 is SNEGSKA (reference sequence). The CDR3 DNA follows: TGCAGTGCTACCCCCCGACAGGGGGTAAAGGGCTACACCTTC. Protein sequence: CSATPRQGVKGYTF.

In its sample, this clonotype was seen many times. The rearrangement links TRBV27 to TRBJ1-1, with unresolved D. CDR3 length: 14 residues. V was clipped by 6 bases and J by 1 base, with 12 bases between them. CDR1 and CDR2 (germline): MNHEY, SMNVEV (reference sequence). For the CDR3, the DNA is TGTGCCAGCAGCTTAGAGGGCCCGAACACTGAAGCTTTCTTT. It yields the protein CASSLEGPNTEAFF.

As for this clonotype: Its ends do not fully match the called genes, so a read error is possible. V and J are TRBV18 and TRBJ1-1; D not resolved. This CDR3 has 14 amino acids. The germline V gene encodes CDR1 KGHSH and CDR2 LQKENI. CDR3 amino acids: CVSSPGILNTEAFF. In nucleotides, the CDR3 is TGTGTCAGCTCACCAGGAATACTGAACACTGAAGCTTTCTTT.

This clonotype was observed at least ten times. This sequence joins TRBV5-4 and TRBJ1-6; D gene unclear. The CDR3 is 14 residues long. V lost 0 bases and J lost 6, with 7 bases in between. The germline gives CDR1 SGHNT, CDR2 YYREEE (reference sequence). The CDR3 DNA sequence: TGTGCCAGCAGCTTGGTAGAGATTAATTCACCCCTCCACTTT. This encodes CASSLVEINSPLHF. Full variable domain (remainder filled in from reference TRBV5-4 and TRBJ1-6): ETGVTQSPTHLIKTRGQQVTLRCSSQSGHNTVSWYQQALGQGPQFIFQYYREEENGRGNFPPRFSGLQFPNYSSELNVNALELDDSALYLCASSLVEINSPLHFGNGTRLTVT.

This clonotype was observed at least ten times. This sequence joins TRBV19 and TRBJ2-1; the match to TRBD2 covers 12 bases. V was clipped by 7 bases and J by 4 bases; unmatched bases: 14. Germline loops: CDR1 LNHDA, CDR2 SQIVND (reference sequence). The CDR3 length is 18 residues. This CDR3 is CASTYGRASGRGYNEQFF. DNA for the CDR3: TGTGCCAGTACCTATGGGAGAGCTAGCGGGAGGGGGTACAATGAGCAGTTCTTC.

This clonotype occurred a few times. The chain uses TRBV20-1 and TRBJ2-6, with D tentatively TRBD1 (5 bases). V was pared by 0 bases and J by 0 bases, with 12 bases between. The length of the CDR3 is 17 residues. In germline, CDR1 is DFQATT, CDR2 SNEGSKA (reference sequence). CDR3 DNA: TGCAGTGCTAGAGATGGACCCGACAGCTCTGGGGCCAACGTCCTGACTTTC. Amino acid sequence: CSARDGPDSSGANVLTF.

This clonotype has a count of ten or more. This chain uses TRBV24-1 with TRBJ2-5; 9 positions agree with TRBD1. Germline values: CDR1 KGHDR, CDR2 SFDVKD. The CDR3 length is 15 residues. V was pared by 3 bases and J by 5 bases, with 6 bases of the junction left unmatched. The CDR3 sequence is CATSDPRTGDETQYF. The CDR3 region has the DNA TGTGCCACCAGTGATCCCCGGACAGGGGATGAGACCCAGTACTTC.

V and J are TRBV7-2 and TRBJ2-3; 8 bases line up with TRBD2. V lost 0 bases to trimming and J lost 0 bases; unmatched junction nucleotides: 8. The CDR3 is 18 amino acids. Germline CDR1 reads SGHTA; CDR2 reads FQGNSA. This CDR3 is CASSLAHGGGASTDTQYF. Written as DNA, the CDR3 is TGTGCCAGCAGCTTAGCCCACGGGGGGGGGGCTAGCACAGATACGCAGTATTTT.

This clonotype was detected many times. The chain has TRBV7-3 and TRBJ2-3; D unclear. From germline, CDR1 is SGHTA and CDR2 FQGTGA. The CDR3 runs 14 residues. V shed 4 bases and J shed 3 bases, with 11 bases lying between them. CDR3 region: CASSSYLETDTQYF. In DNA form, the CDR3 reads TGTGCCAGCAGCTCCTATCTCGAAACAGATACGCAGTATTTT.

The chain joins TRBV28 to TRBJ2-7, with 9 bases aligning to TRBD1. Trimming removed 7 bases from V and 12 bases from J; junction bases left unmatched: 13. CDR3 length: 13 amino acids. Germline V lookup: CDR1 MDHEN, CDR2 SYDVKM. CDR3 bases: TGTGCCAGCACTCCCCGCCCCGGGACAGGGTTGTACTTC. Protein sequence: CASTPRPGTGLYF.

The sample holds many counts of this clonotype. The chain combines TRBV20-1 with TRBJ2-7; possible D gene TRBD1, 6 bases. This CDR3 contains 15 residues. Between the trimmed V and J ends, which lost 4 bases and 4 bases, there was a span of 20 bases. Germline loops: CDR1 DFQATT, CDR2 SNEGSKA (reference sequence). The CDR3 region has the DNA TGCAGTGCTAAGGCCCCCCCCGGCCAGGGGTACGAGCAGTACTTC. Translated: CSAKAPPGQGYEQYF.

This clonotype was detected only a few times. V and J are TRBV19 and TRBJ2-7; no clear D. The CDR3 runs to 13 residues. Trimming removed 3 bases from V and 0 bases from J, with 6 bases in between. CDR1 and CDR2 from the germline V gene are LNHDA and SQIVND (reference sequence). CDR3 bases: TGTGCCAGTAGTATCCTCATCTCCTACGAGCAGTACTTC. This gives the protein CASSILISYEQYF.

The J gene is TRBJ1-1, the V gene TRBV10-2, with D unclear. The V gene's germline CDR1 is WSHSY and CDR2 SAAADI. This CDR3 contains 12 residues. V was pared by 2 bases and J by 6 bases, with 7 bases between. CDR3 DNA: TGCGCCAGCAGTGAGGGGATCCCTGAAGCTTTCTTT. Translating it yields CASSEGIPEAFF.

A word on this clonotype: The junction departs from the called germline gene at one end, perhaps through a read error. The chain employs TRBV10-2 and TRBJ2-2, with D perhaps matching TRBD2 (6 bases). CDR1 is WSHSY and CDR2 is SAAADI in the germline V gene. The CDR3 is 16 residues long. CDR3 in DNA: TGTGCCATCAGAACTAATAGCGGAACGAACACCGGGGAGCTGTTTTTT. Protein: CAIRTNSGTNTGELFF.